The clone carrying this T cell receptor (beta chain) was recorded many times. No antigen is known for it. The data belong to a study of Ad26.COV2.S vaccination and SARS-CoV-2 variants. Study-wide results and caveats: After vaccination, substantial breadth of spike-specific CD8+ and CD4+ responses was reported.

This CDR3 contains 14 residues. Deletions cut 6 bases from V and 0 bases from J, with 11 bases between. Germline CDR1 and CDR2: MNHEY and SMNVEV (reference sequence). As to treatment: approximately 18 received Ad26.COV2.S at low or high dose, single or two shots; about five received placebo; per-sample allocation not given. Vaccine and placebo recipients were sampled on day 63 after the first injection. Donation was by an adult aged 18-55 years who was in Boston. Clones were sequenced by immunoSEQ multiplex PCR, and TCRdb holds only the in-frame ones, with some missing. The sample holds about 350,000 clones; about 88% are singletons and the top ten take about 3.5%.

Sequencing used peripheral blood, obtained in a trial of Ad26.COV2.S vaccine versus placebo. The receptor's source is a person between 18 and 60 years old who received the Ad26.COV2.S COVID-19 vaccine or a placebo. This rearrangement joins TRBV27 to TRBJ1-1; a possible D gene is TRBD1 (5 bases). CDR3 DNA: TGTGCCAGCAGCCGCCAGGGAGTGAACACTGAAGCTTTCTTT. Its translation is CASSRQGVNTEAFF.